The rows below give T cell receptor beta chains drawn from one sample of a study of blood T cell repertoires in COVID-19. Clones were sequenced by immunoSEQ multiplex PCR, and TCRdb holds only the in-frame ones, with some missing. The sample lists 400,000 to 550,000 clones; nearly 90% were seen once. The sequenced material came from PBMCs or T cells enriched from blood (not recorded which). Source of these receptors: a woman under 30 with acute COVID-19. The CDR3 runs from the conserved cysteine through the conserved F or W. A D gene is named only where the DNA matches it firmly. A clone size is listed for some rows: how often the clone was seen (once, few, many), or a class if it is expanded.

clone size: .; D gene: .; V gene: TRBV9; J gene: TRBJ2-1; CDR3 protein: CASSVDPYNEQFF; CDR3 DNA: TGTGCCAGCAGCGTAGATCCTTACAATGAGCAGTTCTTC
clone size: .; D gene: .; V gene: TRBV4-1; J gene: TRBJ2-7; CDR3 protein: CASSQVAGEGEQYF; CDR3 DNA: TGCGCCAGCAGCCAAGTGGCAGGGGAGGGCGAGCAGTACTTC
clone size: .; D gene: .; V gene: TRBV2; J gene: TRBJ2-2; CDR3 protein: CASGSGTNTGELFF; CDR3 DNA: TGTGCCAGCGGAAGCGGAACTAACACCGGGGAGCTGTTTTTT
clone size: few; D gene: TRBD1; V gene: TRBV4-2; J gene: TRBJ1-5; CDR3 protein: CASRPGQASEQPQHF; CDR3 DNA: TGTGCCAGCCGCCCCGGACAGGCTTCTGAACAGCCCCAGCATTTT
clone size: .; D gene: TRBD1; V gene: TRBV4-1; J gene: TRBJ2-7; CDR3 protein: CASSTPGQGSHEQYF; CDR3 DNA: TGCGCCAGCAGCACTCCGGGACAGGGGAGCCACGAGCAGTACTTC
clone size: .; D gene: TRBD1; V gene: TRBV6-5; J gene: TRBJ1-3; CDR3 protein: CASSHQGDSGNTIYF; CDR3 DNA: TGTGCCAGCAGTCATCAGGGGGACTCTGGAAACACCATATATTTT
clone size: once; D gene: .; V gene: TRBV7-9; J gene: TRBJ2-5; CDR3 protein: CASSLGAGVGTQYF; CDR3 DNA: TGTGCCAGCAGCTTAGGAGCAGGTGTGGGGACCCAGTACTTC
clone size: .; D gene: .; V gene: TRBV7-9; J gene: TRBJ2-3; CDR3 protein: CASSLRTDTQYF; CDR3 DNA: TGTGCCAGCAGCTTGCGTACAGATACGCAGTATTTT
clone size: .; D gene: .; V gene: TRBV29-1; J gene: TRBJ1-2; CDR3 protein: CSVVARDYGYTF; CDR3 DNA: TGCAGCGTTGTTGCCAGGGACTATGGCTACACCTTC
clone size: once; D gene: .; V gene: TRBV7-6; J gene: TRBJ1-6; CDR3 protein: CASSPVRDIFNSPLHF; CDR3 DNA: TGTGCCAGCAGCCCAGTTCGGGACATCTTTAATTCACCCCTCCACTTT
clone size: .; D gene: .; V gene: TRBV28; J gene: TRBJ2-1; CDR3 protein: CASSSADSFGNEQFF; CDR3 DNA: TGTGCCAGCAGTTCTGCAGACAGTTTTGGCAATGAGCAGTTCTTC
clone size: .; D gene: .; V gene: TRBV11-1; J gene: TRBJ1-1; CDR3 protein: CASSLVSKNTEAFF; CDR3 DNA: TGTGCCAGCAGCTTAGTTTCCAAGAACACTGAAGCTTTCTTT
clone size: .; D gene: .; V gene: TRBV18; J gene: TRBJ2-1; CDR3 protein: CASSPTASSYNEQFF; CDR3 DNA: TGTGCCAGCTCACCTACGGCTAGCTCCTACAATGAGCAGTTCTTC
clone size: .; D gene: TRBD1; V gene: TRBV7-9; J gene: TRBJ1-1; CDR3 protein: CASSSGTGEISVMNTEAFF; CDR3 DNA: TGTGCCAGCAGCTCAGGGACAGGGGAAATCTCGGTCATGAACACTGAAGCTTTCTTT
clone size: once; D gene: TRBD1; V gene: TRBV28; J gene: TRBJ2-2; CDR3 protein: CASSPVGQGRTGELFF; CDR3 DNA: TGTGCCAGCAGTCCAGTCGGACAGGGGCGGACCGGGGAGCTGTTTTTT
clone size: once; D gene: .; V gene: TRBV19; J gene: TRBJ1-4; CDR3 protein: CASSEPAQGTEKLFF; CDR3 DNA: TGTGCCAGTAGTGAGCCAGCCCAGGGTACTGAAAAACTGTTTTTT
clone size: .; D gene: .; V gene: TRBV10-1; J gene: TRBJ2-5; CDR3 protein: CASSGRLQETQYF; CDR3 DNA: TGCGCCAGCAGTGGGAGGCTCCAAGAGACCCAGTACTTC
clone size: .; D gene: .; V gene: TRBV21-1; J gene: TRBJ2-1; CDR3 protein: CASSKKSGVELSYNEQFF; CDR3 DNA: TGTGCCAGCAGCAAAAAATCGGGGGTAGAGTTGTCCTACAATGAGCAGTTCTTC
clone size: .; D gene: TRBD2; V gene: TRBV5-4; J gene: TRBJ2-3; CDR3 protein: CASSPAGRLALATDTQYF; CDR3 DNA: TGTGCCAGCAGCCCGGCGGGGAGACTAGCGTTGGCCACAGATACGCAGTATTTT
clone size: once; D gene: TRBD1; V gene: TRBV28; J gene: TRBJ1-2; CDR3 protein: CASRTGPSYGYTF; CDR3 DNA: TGTGCCAGCAGGACAGGGCCTAGCTATGGCTACACCTTC
clone size: .; D gene: .; V gene: TRBV5-4; J gene: TRBJ2-3; CDR3 protein: CATRGRGTDTQYF; CDR3 DNA: TGTGCCACGCGGGGGCGGGGCACAGATACGCAGTATTTT
clone size: .; D gene: TRBD1; V gene: TRBV12-5; J gene: TRBJ1-4; CDR3 protein: CASARDRDHEKLFF; CDR3 DNA: TGTGCTAGTGCCCGGGACAGGGATCATGAAAAACTGTTTTTT
clone size: .; D gene: TRBD1; V gene: TRBV13; J gene: TRBJ2-3; CDR3 protein: CASSSAGQGGDTQYF; CDR3 DNA: TGTGCCAGCAGCTCCGCTGGACAGGGGGGAGATACGCAGTATTTT
clone size: .; D gene: .; V gene: TRBV7-9; J gene: TRBJ1-1; CDR3 protein: CASSFETAKYTEAFF; CDR3 DNA: TGTGCCAGCAGCTTCGAGACAGCAAAATACACTGAAGCTTTCTTT
clone size: .; D gene: TRBD1; V gene: TRBV5-8; J gene: TRBJ1-5; CDR3 protein: CASSSLQGGRSNQPQHF; CDR3 DNA: TGTGCCAGCAGCTCCCTACAGGGGGGCAGGAGCAATCAGCCCCAGCATTTT
clone size: .; D gene: .; V gene: TRBV10-2; J gene: TRBJ1-1; CDR3 protein: CASSSPREAFF; CDR3 DNA: TGCGCCAGCAGTTCACCGCGCGAGGCTTTCTTT
clone size: .; D gene: .; V gene: TRBV29-1; J gene: TRBJ1-1; CDR3 protein: CSVAVATEAFF; CDR3 DNA: TGCAGCGTTGCCGTGGCCACTGAAGCTTTCTTT
clone size: once; D gene: TRBD2; V gene: TRBV3-1/TRBV3-2; J gene: TRBJ2-1; CDR3 protein: CASSQGRAGTYEQFF; CDR3 DNA: TGTGCCAGCAGCCAAGGGCGAGCGGGGACCTATGAGCAGTTCTTC
clone size: .; D gene: .; V gene: TRBV27; J gene: TRBJ1-2; CDR3 protein: CASSPLRTAGSGYTF; CDR3 DNA: TGTGCCAGCAGTCCGCTTCGGACAGCGGGGAGTGGCTACACCTTC
clone size: .; D gene: TRBD2; V gene: TRBV3-1/TRBV3-2; J gene: TRBJ2-3; CDR3 protein: CASSPRASGYTDTQYF; CDR3 DNA: TGTGCCAGCAGCCCCCGGGCTAGCGGATACACAGATACGCAGTATTTT
clone size: .; D gene: TRBD1; V gene: TRBV5-4; J gene: TRBJ2-7; CDR3 protein: CASSPAPRTGNYEQYF; CDR3 DNA: TGTGCCAGCAGCCCTGCTCCTAGGACAGGAAACTACGAGCAGTACTTC
clone size: .; D gene: TRBD1; V gene: TRBV15; J gene: TRBJ1-1; CDR3 protein: CATSRDRAGGGEAFF; CDR3 DNA: TGTGCCACCAGCAGAGATAGGGCAGGGGGTGGGGAAGCTTTCTTT
clone size: once; D gene: .; V gene: TRBV7-6; J gene: TRBJ1-6; CDR3 protein: CASSVAGGQDSPLHF; CDR3 DNA: TGTGCCAGCAGCGTAGCGGGCGGGCAAGATTCACCCCTCCACTTT
clone size: once; D gene: .; V gene: TRBV30; J gene: TRBJ2-3; CDR3 protein: CAWSVASADTQYF; CDR3 DNA: TGTGCCTGGAGTGTTGCATCGGCAGATACGCAGTATTTT
clone size: .; D gene: .; V gene: TRBV21-1; J gene: TRBJ2-7; CDR3 protein: CASSKVPSKRVGYEQYF; CDR3 DNA: TGTGCCAGCAGCAAAGTGCCTAGTAAACGGGTGGGCTACGAGCAGTACTTC
clone size: once; D gene: TRBD1; V gene: TRBV27; J gene: TRBJ1-2; CDR3 protein: CASSLSGTGEPYGYTF; CDR3 DNA: TGTGCCAGCAGTTTATCTGGGACAGGGGAACCCTATGGCTACACCTTC